Listed here is a single TCR beta chain. The data belong to a study of T cell changes during pregnancy in multiple sclerosis. Generated by immunoSEQ multiplex PCR, the TCRdb table keeps only in-frame clones and is missing some. The table has about 92,000 clones, approximately 95% seen once; the top ten hold around 4.1%. Germline assignment: CDR1 LNHDA and CDR2 SQIVND (reference sequence). CDR3 length: 17 amino acids. V shed 7 bases, J shed 0 bases, and the junction held 12 bases outside the gene matches. The clonotype comes from a female donor with multiple sclerosis, enrolled in a pregnancy study. Sequences were derived from peripheral blood, sampled in the first trimester of pregnancy. The chain recombines TRBV19 with TRBJ1-1, with 9 bases aligning to TRBD1. This CDR3 is CASTPRGQGYMNTEAFF. The CDR3 DNA sequence: TGTGCCAGTACCCCCAGGGGACAGGGTTATATGAACACTGAAGCTTTCTTT. Complete variable domain (other parts from reference TRBV19 and TRBJ1-1): DGGITQSPKYLFRKEGQNVTLSCEQNLNHDAMYWYRQDPGQGLRLIYYSQIVNDFQKGDIAEGYSVSREKKESFPLTVTSAQKNPTAFYLCASTPRGQGYMNTEAFFGQGTRLTVV.